This TCR beta chain was obtained from a study of shared clonotypes between healthy human individuals. Study overall: The people who gave samples were a couple of women and a few men aged 18 to 49. Study-wide results and caveats: Sharing across four donors was seen in roughly 5.2% of naive CD4 clonotypes. Across subsets, estimated richness was generally greater for naive than for memory populations.

Template for every sorted-subset replicate PCR totaled around 210 ng DNA, about 30,000 T cell genomes. Sequencing used immunoSEQ multiplex PCR; TCRdb keeps in-frame clones, though not all of them. The repertoire consists of roughly 500,000 clones, with 90% to 97% occurring once and the leading ten covering 0.06%. Regarding this clone: What it binds is not known.

The V gene's germline CDR1 is SGHNT and CDR2 YYREEE (reference sequence). Trimming took 1 base from V and 2 from J, leaving 9 bases between them. There are 14 residues in the CDR3. The sequence derives from a woman in her thirties in good health. The gene calls are TRBV5-4 and TRBJ1-2; D is perhaps TRBD1 (6 bases). The sequenced sample consisted of naive CD4+ T cells sorted from blood. As for subset: CD45RA+ positively selected. This CDR3 reads CASSLSGGNYGYTF. The CDR3 coding sequence is TGTGCCAGCAGCTTGAGCGGGGGCAACTATGGCTACACCTTC.